A selection of T cell receptor beta chains follows, all from one sample in a study of shared clonotypes between healthy human individuals. The assay was immunoSEQ multiplex PCR, and TCRdb's table has in-frame clones only and misses some. The sample shows roughly 2.2 million clones, just over 90% of them seen only once. Sequenced input: naive CD4+ T cells from PBMCs. These receptors originate from a young man in good health. Some clones in this sample may be carry-over from other donors' samples. The CDR3 runs from the conserved cysteine through the conserved F or W. The order of the fields is J gene, V gene, D gene, CDR3 protein. D genes are given only for firm matches.

>TRBJ1-1|TRBV6-6|NA
CASSYGSNTEAFF
>TRBJ2-1|TRBV27|TRBD2
CASSTSGLAANEQFF
>TRBJ2-7|TRBV29-1|TRBD2
CSVANGLAGGEQYF
>TRBJ2-1|TRBV7-2|NA
CASSPRTVWDEQFF
>TRBJ2-1|TRBV5-1|TRBD2
CASSSRLAGGRSEQFF
>TRBJ2-1|TRBV5-1|TRBD2
CASSGLAGANEQFF
>TRBJ2-2|TRBV19|NA
CASSIRERQTSTGELFF
>TRBJ2-2|TRBV19|NA
CASSTQNTGELFF
>TRBJ1-5|TRBV15|NA
CATSRGKNQPQHF
>TRBJ1-1|TRBV10-3|NA
CAISEMTGTEAFF
>TRBJ2-1|TRBV10-1|TRBD2
CASSESSGRLEQFF
>TRBJ2-3|TRBV10-3|NA
CAITRSGLEDTQYF
>TRBJ2-6|TRBV7-2|NA
CASSLVSGSGANVLTF
>TRBJ2-5|TRBV5-4|TRBD1
CASSFNDRGRGETQYF
>TRBJ2-7|TRBV6-6|TRBD1
CASSPLDRRFYEQYF
>TRBJ1-1|TRBV5-1|NA
CASSFAGPNTEAFF
>TRBJ2-3|TRBV5-4|NA
CASSSASEDTQYF
>TRBJ2-1|TRBV7-9|TRBD2
CASGPRGTSRAGEQFF
>TRBJ2-7|TRBV4-1|NA
CASSQGSRQPYEQYF
>TRBJ2-7|TRBV28|NA
CASNSAREGSYEQYF
>TRBJ2-3|TRBV5-1|NA
CASTGTADTQYF
>TRBJ2-7|TRBV5-1|NA
CASSLNRDPSYEQYF
>TRBJ2-1|TRBV7-9|TRBD2
CASSLGLAGGVDEQFF
>TRBJ1-5|TRBV4-2|NA
CASSQYTSNQPQHF
>TRBJ1-2|TRBV5-6|TRBD1
CASSSYRGFGYTF
>TRBJ2-1|TRBV2|TRBD2
CASKLAGPYYNEQFF
>TRBJ2-3|TRBV2|TRBD1
CASSLQLQGATDTQYF
>TRBJ2-1|TRBV7-2|TRBD2
CASSAGTSRSNEQFF
>TRBJ2-2|TRBV19|TRBD1
CASMGQSNTGELFF
>TRBJ2-1|TRBV2|NA
CASSASGSYHNEQFF
>TRBJ2-1|TRBV27|TRBD1
CASSKGQGHEQFF
>TRBJ2-7|TRBV5-1|NA
CASSLIPSDTYEQYF
>TRBJ1-1|TRBV19|TRBD1
CASSIISGTGIFAEAFF
>TRBJ2-5|TRBV5-1|TRBD2
CASSLRTSGVQETQYF
>TRBJ2-6|TRBV5-1|NA
CASEDGRSGANVLTF
>TRBJ1-2|TRBV28|NA
CASRRQGLYGYTF
>TRBJ1-1|TRBV21-1|NA
CAGGDTEAFF
>TRBJ2-2|TRBV5-1|TRBD2
CASSLGVGAGETGELFF
>TRBJ2-3|TRBV4-3|NA
CASSQAGSDTQYF
>TRBJ2-2|TRBV15|NA
CATSRGGGSTGELFF
>TRBJ2-5|TRBV6-5|NA
CASSYNEGSGETQYF
>TRBJ1-1|TRBV5-1|NA
CASNPGVQGNTEAFF
>TRBJ2-1|TRBV7-3|TRBD2
CASSFLGRGLAGGEQFF
>TRBJ2-7|TRBV6-1|TRBD2
CASSVSRPGGYEQYF
>TRBJ2-3|TRBV28|TRBD2
CASSLKRELGNTQYF
>TRBJ1-5|TRBV19|NA
CASSSALNQPQHF
>TRBJ2-7|TRBV18|NA
CASSRTGGPYEQYF
>TRBJ1-1|TRBV7-8|TRBD1
CASSSAARDRVKNTEAFF
>TRBJ1-1|TRBV2|TRBD1
CASRGQANTEAFF